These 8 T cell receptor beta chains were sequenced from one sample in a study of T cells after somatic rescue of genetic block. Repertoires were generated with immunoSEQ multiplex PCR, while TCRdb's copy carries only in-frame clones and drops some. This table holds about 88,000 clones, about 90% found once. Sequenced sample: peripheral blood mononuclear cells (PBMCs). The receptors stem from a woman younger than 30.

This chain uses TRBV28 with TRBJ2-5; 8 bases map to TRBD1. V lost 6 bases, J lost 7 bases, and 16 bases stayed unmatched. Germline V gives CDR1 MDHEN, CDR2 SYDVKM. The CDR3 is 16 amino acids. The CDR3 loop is CASSLVGQGNGGTQYF. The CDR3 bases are TGTGCCAGCAGCCTCGTCGGACAGGGAAACGGAGGGACCCAGTACTTC.

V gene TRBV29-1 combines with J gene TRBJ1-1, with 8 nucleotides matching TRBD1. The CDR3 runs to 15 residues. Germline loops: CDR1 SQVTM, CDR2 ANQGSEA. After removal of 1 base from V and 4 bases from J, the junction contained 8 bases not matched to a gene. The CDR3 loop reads CSVEVRGRTSTEAFF. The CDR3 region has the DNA TGCAGCGTTGAAGTCAGGGGGCGTACGTCCACTGAAGCTTTCTTT.

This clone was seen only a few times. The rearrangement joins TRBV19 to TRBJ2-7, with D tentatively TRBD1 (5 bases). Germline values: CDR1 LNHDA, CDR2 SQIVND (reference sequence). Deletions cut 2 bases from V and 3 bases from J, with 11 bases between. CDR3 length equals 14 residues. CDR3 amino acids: CASSITKTVYEQYF. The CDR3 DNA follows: TGTGCCAGTAGTATAACGAAGACAGTCTACGAGCAGTACTTC.

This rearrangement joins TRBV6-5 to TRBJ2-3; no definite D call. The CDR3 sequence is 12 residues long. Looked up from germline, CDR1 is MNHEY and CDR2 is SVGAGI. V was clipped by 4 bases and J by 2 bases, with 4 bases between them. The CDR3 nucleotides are TGTGCCAGCAGTTCCCACACAGATACGCAGTATTTT. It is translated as CASSSHTDTQYF.

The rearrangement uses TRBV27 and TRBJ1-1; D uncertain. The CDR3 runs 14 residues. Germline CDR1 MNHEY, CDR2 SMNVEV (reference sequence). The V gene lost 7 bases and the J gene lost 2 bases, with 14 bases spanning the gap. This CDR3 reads CASIGVRLNTEAFF. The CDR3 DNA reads TGTGCCAGCATTGGGGTTCGGCTAAACACTGAAGCTTTCTTT.

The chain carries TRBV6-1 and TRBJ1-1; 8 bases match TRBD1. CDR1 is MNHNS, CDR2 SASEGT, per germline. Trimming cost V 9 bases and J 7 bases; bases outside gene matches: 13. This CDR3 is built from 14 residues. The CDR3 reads CASLVDRGGVEAFF. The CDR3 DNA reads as TGTGCCAGTCTCGTTGACAGGGGTGGGGTTGAAGCTTTCTTT.

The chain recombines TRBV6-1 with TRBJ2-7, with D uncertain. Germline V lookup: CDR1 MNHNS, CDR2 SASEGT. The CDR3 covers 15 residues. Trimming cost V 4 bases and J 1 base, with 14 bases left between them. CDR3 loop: CASSAGQTPSYEQYF. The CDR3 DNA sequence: TGTGCCAGCAGTGCCGGGCAGACCCCATCCTACGAGCAGTACTTC.

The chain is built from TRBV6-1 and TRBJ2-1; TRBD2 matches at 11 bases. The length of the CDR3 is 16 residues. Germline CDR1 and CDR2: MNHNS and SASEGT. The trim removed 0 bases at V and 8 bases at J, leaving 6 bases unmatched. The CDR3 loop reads CASSEAGTSGWDEQFF. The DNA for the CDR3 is TGTGCCAGCAGTGAAGCGGGGACTAGCGGTTGGGATGAGCAGTTCTTC.